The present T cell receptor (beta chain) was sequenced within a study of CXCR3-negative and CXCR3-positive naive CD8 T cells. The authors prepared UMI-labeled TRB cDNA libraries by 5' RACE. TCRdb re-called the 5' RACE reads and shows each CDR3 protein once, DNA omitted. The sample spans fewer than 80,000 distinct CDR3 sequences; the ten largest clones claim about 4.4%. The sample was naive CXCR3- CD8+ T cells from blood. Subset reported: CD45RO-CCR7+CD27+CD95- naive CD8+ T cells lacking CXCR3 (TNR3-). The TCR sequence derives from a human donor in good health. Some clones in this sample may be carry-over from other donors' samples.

CDR3: CSAREEDRELYGYTF. V and J are TRBV20-1 and TRBJ1-2; absent DNA, TCRdb's TRBD1 call cannot be checked. The CDR3 runs 15 residues. Germline V gene lookup returns CDR1 DFQATT and CDR2 SNEGSKA (reference sequence).